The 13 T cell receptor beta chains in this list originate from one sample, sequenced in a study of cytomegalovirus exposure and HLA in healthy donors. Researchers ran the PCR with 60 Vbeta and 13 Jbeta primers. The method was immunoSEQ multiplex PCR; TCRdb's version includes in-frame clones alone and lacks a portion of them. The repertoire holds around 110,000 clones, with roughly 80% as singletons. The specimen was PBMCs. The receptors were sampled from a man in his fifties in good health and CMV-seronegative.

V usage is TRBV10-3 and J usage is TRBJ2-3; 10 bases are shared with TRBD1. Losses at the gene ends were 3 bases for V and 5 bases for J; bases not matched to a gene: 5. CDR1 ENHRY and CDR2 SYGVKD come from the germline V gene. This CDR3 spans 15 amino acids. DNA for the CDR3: TGTGCCATCAGTGATCGGACAGGGGGGGAAGATACGCAGTATTTT. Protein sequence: CAISDRTGGEDTQYF.

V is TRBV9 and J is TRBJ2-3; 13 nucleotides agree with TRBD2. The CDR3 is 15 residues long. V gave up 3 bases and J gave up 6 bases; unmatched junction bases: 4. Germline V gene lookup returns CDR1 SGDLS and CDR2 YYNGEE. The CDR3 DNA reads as TGTGCCAGCAGCGCGACTAGCGGGGGGATGGATACGCAGTATTTT. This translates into CASSATSGGMDTQYF. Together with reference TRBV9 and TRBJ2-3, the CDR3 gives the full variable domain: DSGVTQTPKHLITATGQRVTLRCSPRSGDLSVYWYQQSLDQGLQFLIQYYNGEERAKGNILERFSAQQFPDLHSELNLSSLELGDSALYFCASSATSGGMDTQYFGPGTRLTVL.

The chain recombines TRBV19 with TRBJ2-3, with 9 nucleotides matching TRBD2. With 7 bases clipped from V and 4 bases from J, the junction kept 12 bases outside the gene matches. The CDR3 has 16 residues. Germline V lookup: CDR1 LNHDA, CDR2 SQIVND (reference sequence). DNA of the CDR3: TGTGCCAGTACTCTAAGGGCTAGCGGGGCCCCAGATACGCAGTATTTT. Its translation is CASTLRASGAPDTQYF.

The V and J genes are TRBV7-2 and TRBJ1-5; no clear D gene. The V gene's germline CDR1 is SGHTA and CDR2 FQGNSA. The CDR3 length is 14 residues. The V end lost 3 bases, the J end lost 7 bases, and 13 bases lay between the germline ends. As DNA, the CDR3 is TGTGCCAGCAGCTTTTTTCGAACAGAGCAGCCCCAGCATTTT. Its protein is CASSFFRTEQPQHF.

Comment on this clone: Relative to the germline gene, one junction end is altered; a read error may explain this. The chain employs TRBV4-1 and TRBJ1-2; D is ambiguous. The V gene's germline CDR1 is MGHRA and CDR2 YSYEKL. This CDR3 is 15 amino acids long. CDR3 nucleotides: TGCGCCAGCAGCCAAGATGAGGGCCGCAACTATGGCCACACCTTC. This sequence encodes CASSQDEGRNYGHTF.

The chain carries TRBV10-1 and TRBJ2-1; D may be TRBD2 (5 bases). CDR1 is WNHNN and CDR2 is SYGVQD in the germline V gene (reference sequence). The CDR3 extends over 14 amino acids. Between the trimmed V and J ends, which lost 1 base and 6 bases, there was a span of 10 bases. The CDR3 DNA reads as TGCGCCAGCAGTGAGTTGACCGGAGGCAATGAGCAGTTCTTC. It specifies CASSELTGGNEQFF.

CDR3 sequence: CASSPLDRKNTEAFF. The CDR3 DNA is TGCGCCAGCAGCCCACTTGACAGAAAAAACACTGAAGCTTTCTTT. The chain employs TRBV5-1 and TRBJ1-1; D might be TRBD1 (5 bases). Trimming shortened V by 4 bases and J by 2 bases, and 15 bases separated the two germline ends. CDR3 length: 15 residues. Germline lookup yields CDR1 SGHRS and CDR2 YFSETQ. The whole variable domain, filled in from reference TRBV5-1 and TRBJ1-1, reads KAGVTQTPRYLIKTRGQQVTLSCSPISGHRSVSWYQQTPGQGLQFLFEYFSETQRNKGNFPGRFSGRQFSNSRSEMNVSTLELGDSALYLCASSPLDRKNTEAFFGQGTRLTVV.

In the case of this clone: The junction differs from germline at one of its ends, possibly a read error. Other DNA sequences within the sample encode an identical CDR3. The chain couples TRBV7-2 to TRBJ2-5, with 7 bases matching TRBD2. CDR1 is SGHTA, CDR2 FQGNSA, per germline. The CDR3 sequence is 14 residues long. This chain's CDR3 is CASSLVVGGETQYF. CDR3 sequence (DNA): TGTGCCAGCAGTTTAGTGGTGGGGGGGGAGACCCAGTACTTC.

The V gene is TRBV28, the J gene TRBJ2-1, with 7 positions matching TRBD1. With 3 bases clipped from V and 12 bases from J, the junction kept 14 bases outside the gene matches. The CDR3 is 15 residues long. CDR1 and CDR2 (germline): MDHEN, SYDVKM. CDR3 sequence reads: CASSLSTGAPFRQFF. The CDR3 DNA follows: TGTGCCAGCAGTTTGAGTACAGGGGCCCCTTTTCGGCAGTTCTTC.

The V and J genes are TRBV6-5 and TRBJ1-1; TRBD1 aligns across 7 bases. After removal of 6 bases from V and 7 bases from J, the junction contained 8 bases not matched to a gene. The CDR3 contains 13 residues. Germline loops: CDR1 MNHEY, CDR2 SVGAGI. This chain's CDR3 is CASSRQGVFEAFF. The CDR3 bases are TGTGCCAGCAGCCGACAGGGAGTATTTGAAGCTTTCTTT.

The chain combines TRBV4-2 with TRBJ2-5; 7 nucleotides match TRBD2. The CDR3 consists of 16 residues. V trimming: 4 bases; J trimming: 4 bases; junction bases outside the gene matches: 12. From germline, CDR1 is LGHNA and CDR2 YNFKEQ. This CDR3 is CASSPLPGGGGETQYF. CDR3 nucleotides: TGTGCCAGCAGCCCTCTACCTGGGGGGGGAGGAGAGACCCAGTACTTC.

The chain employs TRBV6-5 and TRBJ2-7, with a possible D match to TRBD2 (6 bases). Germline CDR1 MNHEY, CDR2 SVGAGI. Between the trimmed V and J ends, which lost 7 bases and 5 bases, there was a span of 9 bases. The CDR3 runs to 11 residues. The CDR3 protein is CASKLADEQYF. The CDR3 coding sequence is TGTGCCAGCAAGTTAGCGGACGAGCAGTACTTC.

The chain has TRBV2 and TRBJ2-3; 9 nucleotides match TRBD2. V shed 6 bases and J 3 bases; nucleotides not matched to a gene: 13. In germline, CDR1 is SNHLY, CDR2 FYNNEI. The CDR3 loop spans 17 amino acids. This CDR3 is CASRPSIQRGVTDTQYF. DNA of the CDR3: TGTGCCAGCAGACCATCTATTCAGCGGGGGGTTACAGATACGCAGTATTTT.